This is a list of T cell receptor beta chains from one sample in a study of cytomegalovirus exposure and HLA in healthy donors. TCRdb's table, derived via immunoSEQ multiplex PCR, lists solely in-frame clones and lacks some. The data contain 95,000 to 150,000 clones, 73% of them singletons. The source material was PBMCs. Receptors were obtained from a man aged 55 to 70 in good health and CMV-seropositive. The CDR3 runs from the conserved cysteine through the conserved F or W. Fields, in order: CDR3 protein, V gene, J gene.

CDR3 protein: CASTLDGGTNEKLFF
V gene: TRBV2
J gene: TRBJ1-4

CDR3 protein: CASSVRGYSNQPQHF
V gene: TRBV2
J gene: TRBJ1-5

CDR3 protein: CASILETGTYEQYF
V gene: TRBV2
J gene: TRBJ2-7

CDR3 protein: CSARPDTEAFF
V gene: TRBV20-1
J gene: TRBJ1-1

CDR3 protein: CASSDTSSYEQYF
V gene: TRBV2
J gene: TRBJ2-7

CDR3 protein: CASRIAGSSYEQYF
V gene: TRBV27
J gene: TRBJ2-7

CDR3 protein: CASGAGGDADTQYF
V gene: TRBV28
J gene: TRBJ2-3

CDR3 protein: CASSPLRGGLQETQYF
V gene: TRBV18
J gene: TRBJ2-5

CDR3 protein: CASSPKGPYTDTQYF
V gene: TRBV23-1
J gene: TRBJ2-3

CDR3 protein: CASSWKQGWDTEAFF
V gene: TRBV5-1
J gene: TRBJ1-1

CDR3 protein: CAGLLERDRGELFF
V gene: TRBV6-6
J gene: TRBJ2-2

CDR3 protein: CASSATSGGPDTQYF
V gene: TRBV7-9
J gene: TRBJ2-3

CDR3 protein: CAWSPRRQGRETQYF
V gene: TRBV30
J gene: TRBJ2-5

CDR3 protein: CASSRQGEAFF
V gene: TRBV6-1
J gene: TRBJ1-1

CDR3 protein: CASSSRQGADTQYF
V gene: TRBV11-2
J gene: TRBJ2-3

CDR3 protein: CASSMAGGHGYTF
V gene: TRBV5-6
J gene: TRBJ1-2

CDR3 protein: CASSQDGAGQGTGELFF
V gene: TRBV4-2
J gene: TRBJ2-2

CDR3 protein: CASSPRVPWRWDGSPDTQYF
V gene: TRBV28
J gene: TRBJ2-3

CDR3 protein: CASNRIPNTEAFF
V gene: TRBV23-1
J gene: TRBJ1-1

CDR3 protein: CASGDRGGVDTEAFF
V gene: TRBV19
J gene: TRBJ1-1

CDR3 protein: CASSLDRPSQGLF
V gene: TRBV5-5
J gene: TRBJ1-1

CDR3 protein: CASSREGRLMEPQHF
V gene: TRBV9
J gene: TRBJ1-5

CDR3 protein: CASSAQARTDTQYF
V gene: TRBV2
J gene: TRBJ2-3

CDR3 protein: CASSALVRVGGYTF
V gene: TRBV28
J gene: TRBJ1-2

CDR3 protein: CASSLGAGTDNSPLHF
V gene: TRBV7-9
J gene: TRBJ1-6

CDR3 protein: CASSQDRGTHGYTF
V gene: TRBV4-1
J gene: TRBJ1-2